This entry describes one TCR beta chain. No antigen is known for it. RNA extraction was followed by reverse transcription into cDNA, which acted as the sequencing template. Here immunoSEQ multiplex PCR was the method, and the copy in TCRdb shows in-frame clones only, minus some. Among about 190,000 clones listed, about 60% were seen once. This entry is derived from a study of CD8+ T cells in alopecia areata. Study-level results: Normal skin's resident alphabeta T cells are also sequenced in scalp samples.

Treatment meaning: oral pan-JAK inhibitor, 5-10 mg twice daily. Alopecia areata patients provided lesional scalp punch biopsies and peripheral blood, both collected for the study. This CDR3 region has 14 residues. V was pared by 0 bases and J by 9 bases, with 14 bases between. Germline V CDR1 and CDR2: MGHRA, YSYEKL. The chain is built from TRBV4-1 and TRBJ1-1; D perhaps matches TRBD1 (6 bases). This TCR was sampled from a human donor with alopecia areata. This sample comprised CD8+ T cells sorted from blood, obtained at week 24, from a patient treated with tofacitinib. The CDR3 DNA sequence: TGCGCCAGCAGCCAAGAGGGGGCAACAGGGAAAGCTTTCTTT. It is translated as CASSQEGATGKAFF.